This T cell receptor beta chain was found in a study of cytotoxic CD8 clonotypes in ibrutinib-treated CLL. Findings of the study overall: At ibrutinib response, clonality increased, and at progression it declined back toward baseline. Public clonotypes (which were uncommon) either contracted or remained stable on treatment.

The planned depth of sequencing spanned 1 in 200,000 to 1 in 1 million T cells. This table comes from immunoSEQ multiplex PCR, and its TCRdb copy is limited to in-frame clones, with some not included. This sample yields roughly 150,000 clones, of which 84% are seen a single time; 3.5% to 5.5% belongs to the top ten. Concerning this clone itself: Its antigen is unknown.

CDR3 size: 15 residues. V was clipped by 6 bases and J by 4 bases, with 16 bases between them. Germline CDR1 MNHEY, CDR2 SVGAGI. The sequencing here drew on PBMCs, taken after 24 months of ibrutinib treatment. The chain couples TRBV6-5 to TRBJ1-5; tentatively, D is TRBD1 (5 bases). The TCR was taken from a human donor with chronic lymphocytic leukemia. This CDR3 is CASSMWGVSNQPQHF. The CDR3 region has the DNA TGTGCCAGCAGCATGTGGGGGGTATCTAATCAGCCCCAGCATTTT.